This T cell receptor (beta chain) was obtained from a study of Graves' ophthalmopathy and Graves' hyperthyroidism. TCR beta CDR3 amplification used RNA transcripts. First-round RT-PCR relied on HTBI primers, and a second-round multiplex PCR came next. TCRdb ran MiXCR on the multiplex PCR reads and lists one entry per CDR3 protein. The table includes over 650,000 distinct CDR3 sequences, 35% to 50% detected once. PBMCs came from about 10 ml of fresh peripheral blood. CDR1 SQVTM and CDR2 ANQGSEA come from the germline V gene. This CDR3 has 13 amino acids. Trimming removed 7 bases from V and 5 bases from J; junction bases left unmatched: 8.

This chain joins TRBV29-1 and TRBJ2-7; 10 bases agree with TRBD2. The sequenced material came from peripheral blood. The sequence was obtained from an adult man with Graves' ophthalmopathy. The CDR3 loop is CSARLAGQHEQYF. Here the CDR3 DNA reads TGCAGCGCTCGACTAGCGGGTCAACACGAGCAGTACTTC.